The source of this T cell receptor beta chain is a study of regulatory T cells in long-lasting Graves disease (dated by TCRdb to 2020 to 2022). A note on the overall study: In the newly diagnosed Graves' disease group, patients had been taking antithyroid drugs for less than 3 months. Patients with persistent Graves' disease were compared with patients with newly diagnosed Graves' disease using TCR sequencing and RNA sequencing of peripheral blood. The study was registered as a clinical trial and conducted in China. A total of about 35 samples underwent TCR sequencing, from around 13 patients with persistent Graves' disease and about 20 patients with newly diagnosed Graves' disease. On the study overall, not on this receptor specifically: More public clonotypes were shared among persistent patients (approximately 3,000) than among newly diagnosed patients (roughly 1,000). The authors noted that the small sample size was a limitation that may lower accuracy. Peripheral blood alone was examined, since thyroid tissue, which constituted the primary lesion, could not be accessed. Lower TCR Shannon entropy and fewer highly expanded clones were observed in persistent Graves' disease patients than in newly diagnosed patients, which suggested clonal expansion. Sequencing and analysis were limited to the TCR beta chain. TRBV28, TRBJ1-2 and TRBJ2-5 were preferentially used in persistent disease, while TRBV20-1 and TRBJ2-1 were favored in newly diagnosed disease.

This clonotype was picked up a small number of times. Its antigen is not yet known. No clone much larger than this one lies a single base away; base qualities are absent. V is pruned by 4 bases and J by 5 bases, leaving 12 bases of the junction without a gene match. Reading from cysteine to phenylalanine, the CDR3 counts 16 amino acids. Just CDR3 DNA is preserved here, 48 bases in frame from base 1. CDR1 SGDLS and CDR2 YYNGEE were looked up in the germline V gene. The time point label, as the study defines it: newly diagnosed GD, antithyroid drugs for less than 3 months. For both TCR sequencing and RNA sequencing, RNA was extracted from PBMCs in TRIzol. The diagnosis of Graves' disease was made according to American Thyroid Association guidelines. Patients were recruited from an endocrinology department in Xi'an, China. Each patient gave approximately 10 milliliters of peripheral blood, collected in an EDTA anticoagulant tube. Ficoll Paque Plus density gradient separation was used to isolate PBMCs, and no additional T cell sorting was done. An Agilent 2100 Bioanalyzer and agarose gel were used to assess RNA quality, and a NanoDrop 2000 was used to measure RNA concentration.

The library relied on multiplex PCR. Sequenced using an Illumina HiSeq 4000. CDR3 regions were amplified by Arm-PCR with iRepertoire HTBI primers to construct TCR beta libraries. Gel purification was performed on PCR products prior to sequencing. Regarding the original processing steps: Across samples, 62 TRBV and 13 to 15 TRBJ segments were identified and used for gene usage analysis of CDR3 amino acid clonotypes. COPE and FqMerger were used to merge the filtered high-quality paired reads into contigs. BLAST was used to align contigs to IMGT TRBV, TRBD and TRBJ reference genes, and CDR3 was defined according to IMGT. Any clonotype with a frequency above 0.1% was classified as a highly expanded clone. Shannon entropy was used to measure repertoire diversity, and the Gini coefficient was used to measure V-J evenness. A clonotype was considered public if more than one individual shared it. TCRdb redid the processing of the public reads, applying fastp at Q25 and MiXCR, and retained in-frame beta chains. Duplicate CDR3 protein sequences are folded into a single record with the most common DNA and genes. It is TCRdb's table, rather than the study itself, that gives the V and J calls and clone size. The table for this sample lists roughly 410,000 distinct CDR3 sequences; approximately 16% of them were counted only once. Clones ranked in the top ten supply roughly 7.7% of the sample.

Another study also made use of these data, one on T cells in Graves' hyperthyroidism and ophthalmopathy. As that second paper reports: A patient counted as having stable Graves' hyperthyroidism if no progression to ophthalmopathy occurred over 18 months of follow-up. Hyperthyroidism patients were aged 18 to 65 years and newly diagnosed, with disease duration of less than 2 months. Any patient with an uncontrolled infection, another autoimmune disease, pregnancy or lactation was excluded. Diagnoses were established on the basis of clinical symptoms, serum thyroxine and TRAb, thyroid ultrasound, and orbital computed tomography. The TCR CDR3 was subjected to a first round of RT-PCR using the HTBI primer set and the Qiagen OneStep RT-PCR kit. Most expanded thyroid clonotypes (frequency above 0.001) were also detected in blood, suggesting blood repertoires may reflect thyroid immune responses. Ophthalmopathy was separated from stable hyperthyroidism by a 13 V-J signature model, with about 86% sensitivity and approximately 84% specificity obtained in cross-validation and 80%/75% obtained in testing. In validation, the model predicted progression to ophthalmopathy a median of roughly 6.1 months before onset, with approximately 71% sensitivity and nearly 75% specificity. To identify TCR V-J signatures that set the groups apart, the researchers used a discovery cohort of more than 95 patients, made up of around 40 with Graves' ophthalmopathy and some 60 with stable Graves' hyperthyroidism. An independent validation cohort of under 20 hyperthyroidism patients and some 15 patients who later progressed to ophthalmopathy tested prospective prediction of ophthalmopathy. The 100 discovery patients were divided at random into training and test sets in a 7:3 ratio. In addition, the study compared T-cell repertoires in thyroid tissue and in blood from about six Graves' hyperthyroidism patients. Following sampling, methimazole starting at 30 mg daily was given to hyperthyroidism patients, and high-dose intravenous methylprednisolone was given to ophthalmopathy patients. Libraries were constructed in a second round of multiplex PCR, after which size selection and purification were carried out. Paired-end sequencing of the libraries was performed with 100 bp reads on an Illumina HiSeq2000. SOAPnuke was used to process the raw data, throwing out any read that contained adapters or uncalled bases, had a mean Phred below 15, or lacked an exact constant-primer or identifier match. High-quality paired reads were merged with COPE v1.2.5, and unique nucleotide sequences were defined as clonotypes. MiTCR v1.1 was used to align the clonotypes against IMGT TRBV, TRBD and TRBJ reference segments. Only V-J combinations with frequency above 0.0001, covering about 99% of repertoires, were analysed. A TCS score was defined as the ratio of F50 (clonal expansion) to E x V (chaos), with BLOSUM62-based TCRdist applied between CDR3 peptides within each V-J. Welch's t-statistics and random forest reduced some 510 V-J features to 10 to 15, which were used in a naive Bayes classifier (R e1071). Sample size was not statistically predetermined, and investigators were not blinded to group allocation. The paper reports TCR Vbeta CDR3 sequencing of about 140 peripheral blood samples: around 45 ophthalmopathy, about 75 hyperthyroidism and around 17 progressor patients.

This sample comprised peripheral blood mononuclear cells (PBMCs), obtained at new diagnosis, from a patient treated with antithyroid drugs. The receptor's source is a woman aged 40 to 50 with Graves disease. Donor details come from another sample of the same person, matched by shared clones. This sequence uses TRBV9 and TRBJ2-5; a stretch of 9 junction bases matches TRBD1. In nucleotide form, the sequence is TGTGCCAGCAGCCCAAGACGACAGGGGGGGTCCGAGACCCAGTACTTC. This sequence encodes CASSPRRQGGSETQYF.